This T cell receptor beta chain stems from a study of cytomegalovirus exposure and HLA in healthy donors. Turning to the study itself: In an early release, HLA-typed donors contributed about 80 million unique TCR sequences.

CDR1 is LNHDA and CDR2 is SQIVND in the germline V gene (reference sequence). The CDR3 totals 15 residues. V was clipped by 4 bases and J by 5 bases, with 17 bases between them. The PCR contained 60 Vbeta and 13 Jbeta primers. Sequenced by immunoSEQ multiplex PCR; TCRdb stores in-frame clones only, minus some. The sample shows approximately 110,000 clones, 55% to 75% of them seen only once. The donors were healthy bone marrow donors. There are a few counts of this clone. The TCR originated in a young man in good health and CMV-seropositive. What was sequenced was PBMCs. The rearrangement uses TRBV19 and TRBJ1-1; D may be TRBD1 (6 bases). As DNA, the CDR3 is TGTGCCAGTAGTAGAGAAGCCACAGGGTCAACTGAAGCTTTCTTT. Protein product: CASSREATGSTEAFF.